Presented here are 14 T cell receptor beta chains from one specimen sequenced in a study of vaccination effects on CD4 cells after COVID-19. Expansion of antigen-specific CD4+ T cells with viral peptide pools was carried out by the ViraFEST assay before sequencing. The culture ran for approximately 10 days, and then CD4+ T cells were isolated. Two-dose BNT162b2 or mRNA-1273 vaccination was given to participants. Antigens for these TCRs are unknown. Only in-frame clones appear in the TCRdb table, and some are missing; sequencing was by immunoSEQ multiplex PCR. The sample consists of approximately 70,000 clones, 81% of them appearing once. Sequenced material: CD4+ T cells from PBMCs cultured with HCoV-229E spike peptides, taken after COVID-19 vaccination. These receptors came from a human donor who received a COVID-19 vaccine.

This chain joins TRBV11-2 and TRBJ2-7; no reliable D call. Germline V gives CDR1 SGHAT, CDR2 FQNNGV. V was pared by 5 bases and J by 1 base, with 9 bases between. The length of the CDR3 is 13 residues. The CDR3, as DNA: TGTGCCAGCAGCCCTATTTTTTCCTACGAGCAGTACGTC. Translation gives CASSPIFSYEQYV.

The rearrangement uses TRBV7-2 and TRBJ2-5; D perhaps matches TRBD2 (5 bases). In germline, CDR1 is SGHTA, CDR2 FQGNSA. V was pared by 0 bases and J by 1 base, with 9 bases between. The CDR3 totals 15 residues. CDR3 sequence reads: CASSLARGSQETQYF. The CDR3 coding sequence is TGTGCCAGCAGCTTAGCGCGCGGGTCCCAAGAGACCCAGTACTTC.

J is TRBJ2-7 and V is TRBV6-1, with D hard to call. V shed 3 bases and J shed 4 bases, with 7 bases lying between them. Looked up from germline, CDR1 is MNHNS and CDR2 is SASEGT. The CDR3 runs 12 residues. CDR3 DNA sequence: TGTGCCAGCAGTGAGGTCGGATACGAGCAGTACGTC. Its protein is CASSEVGYEQYV.

The chain combines TRBV6-6 with TRBJ1-4; D is uncertain. Trimming stripped 0 bases from V and 5 bases from J, with 10 bases between. The germline CDR1 and CDR2 sequences are MNHNY and SVGAGI (reference sequence). CDR3 length: 15 amino acids. The CDR3 region is CASSYSGGQNEKLFF. Written as DNA, the CDR3 is TGTGCCAGCAGTTACTCCGGCGGCCAGAATGAAAAACTGTTTTTT.

This chain joins TRBV6-4 and TRBJ1-2; D is uncertain. The CDR3 length is 14 residues. CDR1 is MRHNA and CDR2 is SNTAGT in the germline V gene. V dropped 6 bases and J dropped 2 bases, with 13 bases sitting between them. The CDR3: CASSLREGNYGYTF. CDR3 nucleotides: TGTGCCAGCAGCCTTCGCGAAGGGAACTATGGCTACACCTTC.

For the CDR3, the DNA is TGTGCCAGCACTGGACAGGGGAGGAATGAGCAGTTCTTC. This translates into CASTGQGRNEQFF. This chain links TRBV6-5 with TRBJ2-1; 9 nucleotides line up with TRBD1. The junction had 5 bases not matched to a gene; V was cut back by 7 bases and J by 7 bases. Germline lookup yields CDR1 MNHEY and CDR2 SVGAGI. The CDR3 consists of 13 residues.

The CDR3 loop reads CASSPRIAGGYNEQFF. CDR3 bases: TGCGCCAGCAGCCCCCGGATAGCGGGGGGGTACAATGAGCAGTTCTTC. This sequence joins TRBV5-1 and TRBJ2-1; 11 bases are shared with TRBD2. Germline CDR1 SGHRS, CDR2 YFSETQ. The CDR3 contains 16 residues. J gave up 4 bases and V 4 bases, and 7 bases lay outside the gene matches.

The V and J genes are TRBV2 and TRBJ1-1; D is possibly TRBD1 (5 bases). Germline V gene data show CDR1 as SNHLY and CDR2 as FYNNEI. The CDR3 runs to 15 residues. The V gene lost 5 bases and the J gene lost 3 bases, with 16 bases spanning the gap. The DNA for the CDR3 is TGTGCCAGCAGTAAGCCGCAGGGAGATTACACTGAAGCTTTCTTT. Protein: CASSKPQGDYTEAFF.

This chain links TRBV7-9 with TRBJ1-5, with D tentatively TRBD1 (6 bases). Germline V gene sequence: CDR1 SEHNR, CDR2 FQNEAQ (reference sequence). This CDR3 is built from 15 residues. V was shortened by 4 bases and J by 7 bases, with 17 bases between the two germline ends. In DNA, the CDR3 is TGTGCCAGCAGCTGGGGGGCAGGAGGCGGCCAGCCCCAGCATTTT. Translated, it gives CASSWGAGGGQPQHF.

The chain is built from TRBV9 and TRBJ2-2; 10 nucleotides line up with TRBD1. V lost 0 bases, J lost 3 bases, and 5 bases stayed unmatched. The CDR3 covers 17 residues. CDR1 is SGDLS, CDR2 YYNGEE, per germline. The CDR3 region has the DNA TGTGCCAGCAGCGTAGGACAGGGGGCAGGGGACACCGGGGAGCTGTTTTTT. As protein: CASSVGQGAGDTGELFF. The complete variable domain, with remaining parts taken from reference TRBV9 and TRBJ2-2, reads DSGVTQTPKHLITATGQRVTLRCSPRSGDLSVYWYQQSLDQGLQFLIQYYNGEERAKGNILERFSAQQFPDLHSELNLSSLELGDSALYFCASSVGQGAGDTGELFFGEGSRLTVL.

The rearrangement joins TRBV7-9 to TRBJ1-6, with TRBD1 matching over 8 bases. J was trimmed by 7 bases and V by 5 bases; bases with no gene match: 10. The CDR3 has 16 amino acids. The germline V gene has CDR1 SEHNR and CDR2 FQNEAQ (reference sequence). CDR3 region: CASSPDRGGINSPLHF. As DNA, the CDR3 is TGTGCCAGCAGCCCCGACAGGGGCGGGATCAATTCACCCCTCCACTTT.

The V call is TRBV19, the J call TRBJ2-5; a possible D gene is TRBD2 (6 bases). The ends were cut back, 1 base at V and 4 bases at J, with 13 bases in the middle. From germline, CDR1 is LNHDA and CDR2 SQIVND (reference sequence). The CDR3 covers 15 residues. DNA of the CDR3: TGTGCCAGTAGTATAGTGGCGGGGACCCCAGAGACCCAGTACTTC. Translating it yields CASSIVAGTPETQYF. Looking up the rest from reference TRBV19 and TRBJ2-5 gives the full variable domain: DGGITQSPKYLFRKEGQNVTLSCEQNLNHDAMYWYRQDPGQGLRLIYYSQIVNDFQKGDIAEGYSVSREKKESFPLTVTSAQKNPTAFYLCASSIVAGTPETQYFGPGTRLLVL.

This clone has only a few counts. This sequence joins TRBV15 and TRBJ1-6; no clear D gene. V was pared by 1 base and J by 7 bases, with 8 bases between. The CDR3 runs to 14 residues. Germline-derived CDR1 and CDR2 are LNHNV and YYDKDF (reference sequence). The CDR3: CATSRVGRNSPLHF. The CDR3 DNA sequence: TGTGCCACCAGCAGAGTCGGCCGGAATTCACCCCTCCACTTT.

CDR3 nucleotide sequence: TGTGCCAGCAGGGGGACAGGTCTCCCGGGGTATGGCTACACCTTC. Encoded protein: CASRGTGLPGYGYTF. The chain has TRBV7-9 and TRBJ1-2; TRBD1 aligns across 8 bases. V gave up 6 bases and J gave up 5 bases; unmatched junction bases: 11. In germline, CDR1 is SEHNR, CDR2 FQNEAQ (reference sequence). CDR3 length: 15 residues.